This T cell receptor (beta chain) was documented in a study of vaccination effects on CD4 cells after COVID-19. Study-level information: Everyone in the study got two shots of either the BNT162b2 or mRNA-1273 vaccine. Study results and limitations: Common cold coronavirus cross-reactivity was shown by only 1 of 255 vaccine-induced clones in healthy vaccinees. Clonal contraction was marked in infection- and vaccine-induced clones late after vaccination.

Under the ViraFEST assay, PBMC were stimulated with viral peptide pools so that antigen-specific CD4+ T cells expanded. Sequencing was performed afterwards. Cultured cells yielded isolated CD4+ T cells after 10 days. The vaccine recipients had no prior SARS-CoV-2 infection, with negative nucleocapsid antibodies. V was shortened by 5 bases and J by 6 bases, with 11 bases between the two germline ends. This CDR3 is built from 12 residues. Germline V CDR1 and CDR2: SQVTM, ANQGSEA. On this clone: The antigen is unknown.

Clones were read by immunoSEQ multiplex PCR, and TCRdb kept only the in-frame ones, dropping some. The sample has roughly 50,000 clones; 79% are singletons. The chain uses TRBV29-1 and TRBJ2-1; D may be TRBD1 (5 bases). The source was CD4+ T cells from PBMCs cultured with HCoV-OC43 spike peptides, collected before COVID-19 vaccination. As to subset: HCoV-OC43 spike overlapping peptide pool stimulation. The sequence was collected from a human donor who received a COVID-19 vaccine. CDR3 DNA: TGCAGCGTTACGACAGAGTTCAATGAGCAGTTCTTC. This translates into CSVTTEFNEQFF.